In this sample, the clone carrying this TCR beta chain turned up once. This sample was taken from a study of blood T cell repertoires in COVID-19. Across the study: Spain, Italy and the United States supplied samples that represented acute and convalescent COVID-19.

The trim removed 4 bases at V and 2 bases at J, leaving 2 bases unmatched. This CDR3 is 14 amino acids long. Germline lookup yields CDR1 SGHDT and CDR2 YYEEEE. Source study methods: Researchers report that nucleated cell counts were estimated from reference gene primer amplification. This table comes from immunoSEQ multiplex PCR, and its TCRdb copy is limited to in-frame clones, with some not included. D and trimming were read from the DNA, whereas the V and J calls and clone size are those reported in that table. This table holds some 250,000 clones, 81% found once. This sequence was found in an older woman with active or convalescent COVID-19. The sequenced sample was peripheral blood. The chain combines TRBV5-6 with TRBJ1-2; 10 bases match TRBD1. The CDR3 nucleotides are TGTGCCAGCAGCGCGGGACAGGGGAACTATGGCTACACCTTC. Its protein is CASSAGQGNYGYTF.